This T cell receptor (beta chain) originates from a study of cytomegalovirus exposure and HLA in healthy donors. Study-level findings and limits: In a later analysis, parvovirus B19, influenza, CMV and Epstein-Barr virus appeared linked to several top co-occurrence clusters.

Per the germline V gene, CDR1 is SGHDN and CDR2 is FVKESK. CDR3 size: 13 residues. V was trimmed by 5 bases and J by 8 bases, leaving 15 bases between them. Amplification used 60 Vbeta primers and 13 Jbeta primers. Generated by immunoSEQ multiplex PCR, the TCRdb table keeps only in-frame clones and is missing some. Seen here are 150,000 to 200,000 clones, roughly 84% observed once, and the top ten hold more than 1.5%. This clone was seen more than once but under ten times. The antigen remains undetermined. The source of this sequence is a man between 18 and 29 years old in good health and CMV-seronegative. Sequences were obtained from PBMCs. This chain uses TRBV14 with TRBJ1-2; D is perhaps TRBD1 (6 bases). This CDR3 reads CASSDQGRGGYTF. In DNA, the CDR3 is TGTGCCAGCAGCGATCAGGGGAGAGGAGGCTACACCTTC.